This TCR beta chain was retrieved from a study of blood T cells in healthy people across ages. There were at least 6 micrograms of total RNA extracted from every sample. Then a second PCR, running about 6 to 11 cycles, was carried out with a sample-barcoded 5' primer and a J-beta primer mix. From the 5' RACE reads, TCRdb called clonotypes with MiXCR, one entry per CDR3 protein. The data contain 630,000 or so distinct CDR3 sequences, about 32% of them seen just once; the ten biggest clones take up 15% to 19%. Germline V gene lookup returns CDR1 DFQATT and CDR2 SNEGSKA (reference sequence). The CDR3 contains 13 residues. V shed 5 bases, J shed 6 bases, and the junction held 5 bases outside the gene matches. Regarding the study as a whole: Relative to aged donors, long-lived donors carried more naive CD4+ cells and displayed higher diversity.

This clonotype has a handful of counts. Antigen unknown. This TCR was recovered from a woman older than 75 in good health. The rearrangement uses TRBV20-1 and TRBJ2-2; 8 bases match TRBD2. Sequenced: blood. This CDR3 reads CSAAGLAPGELFF. Written as DNA, the CDR3 is TGCAGTGCTGCCGGACTAGCCCCCGGGGAGCTGTTTTTT.